This TCR beta chain is drawn from a study of T cell responses to AZD1222 COVID-19 vaccine. General study results and limits: The donor group comprised mostly white British people and more females; the analysis possibly underestimated clonal diversity.

The ends were cut back, 5 bases at V and 1 base at J, with 8 bases in the middle. Germline V CDR1 and CDR2: SGHVS, FQNEAQ. The CDR3 covers 13 residues. Repertoires were generated with immunoSEQ multiplex PCR, while TCRdb's copy carries only in-frame clones and drops some. This sample has tens of thousands of clones, with more than 70% found just once. A remark on this clone: The antigen is undetermined.

The sequenced sample was peripheral blood, obtained on day 0 of AZD1222 vaccination. The V call is TRBV7-8, the J call TRBJ1-2; no clear D gene. The sequence was obtained from an adult in good health. CDR3 loop: CASSKQINYGYTF. CDR3 coding DNA: TGTGCCAGCAGCAAACAGATTAACTATGGCTACACCTTC.